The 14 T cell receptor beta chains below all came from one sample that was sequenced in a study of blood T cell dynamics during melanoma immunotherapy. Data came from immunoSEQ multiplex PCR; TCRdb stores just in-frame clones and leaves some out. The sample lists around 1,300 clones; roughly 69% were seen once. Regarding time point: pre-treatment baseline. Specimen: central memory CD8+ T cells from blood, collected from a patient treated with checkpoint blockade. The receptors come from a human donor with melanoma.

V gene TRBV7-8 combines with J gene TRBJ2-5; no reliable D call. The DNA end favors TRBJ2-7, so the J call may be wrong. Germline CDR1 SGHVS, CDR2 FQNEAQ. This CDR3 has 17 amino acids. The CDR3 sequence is CASSQPSEPNPRREQYF. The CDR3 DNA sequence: TGTGCCAGCAGCCAACCCAGCGAACCCAACCCACGGCGCGAGCAGTACTTC.

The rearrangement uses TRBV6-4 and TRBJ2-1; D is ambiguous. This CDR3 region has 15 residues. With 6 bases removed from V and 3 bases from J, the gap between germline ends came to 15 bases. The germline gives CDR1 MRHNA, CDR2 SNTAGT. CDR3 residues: CASREEPAGYNEQFF. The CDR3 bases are TGTGCCAGCAGAGAAGAACCCGCCGGCTACAATGAGCAGTTCTTC.

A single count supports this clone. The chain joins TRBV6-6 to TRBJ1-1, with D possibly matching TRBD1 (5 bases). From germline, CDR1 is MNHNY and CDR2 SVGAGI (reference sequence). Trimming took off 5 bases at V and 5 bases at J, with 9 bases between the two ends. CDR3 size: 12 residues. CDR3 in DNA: TGTGCCAGCAGTGTCGGGGGTACTGAAGCTTTCTTT. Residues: CASSVGGTEAFF.

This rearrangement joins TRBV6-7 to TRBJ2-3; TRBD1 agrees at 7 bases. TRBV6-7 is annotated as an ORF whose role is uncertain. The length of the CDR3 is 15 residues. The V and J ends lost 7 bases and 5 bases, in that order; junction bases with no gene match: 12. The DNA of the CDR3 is TGTGCCAGCAATTTAAACAGGGGTGGGGGAGATACGCAGTATTTT. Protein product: CASNLNRGGGDTQYF.

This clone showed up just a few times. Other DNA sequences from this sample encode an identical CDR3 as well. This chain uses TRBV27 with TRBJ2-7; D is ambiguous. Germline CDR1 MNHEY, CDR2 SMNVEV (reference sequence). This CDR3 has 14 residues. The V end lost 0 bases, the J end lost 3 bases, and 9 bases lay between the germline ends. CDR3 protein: CASSLSSSRYEQYF. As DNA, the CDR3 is TGTGCCAGCAGTTTATCTTCCAGCCGCTACGAGCAGTACTTC.

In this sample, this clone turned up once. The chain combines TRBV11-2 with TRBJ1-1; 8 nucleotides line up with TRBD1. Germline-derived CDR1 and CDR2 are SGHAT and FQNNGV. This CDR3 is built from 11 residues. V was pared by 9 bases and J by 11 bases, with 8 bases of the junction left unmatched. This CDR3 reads CASGQGALAFF. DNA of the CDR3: TGTGCCAGTGGCCAGGGGGCCCTCGCTTTCTTT.

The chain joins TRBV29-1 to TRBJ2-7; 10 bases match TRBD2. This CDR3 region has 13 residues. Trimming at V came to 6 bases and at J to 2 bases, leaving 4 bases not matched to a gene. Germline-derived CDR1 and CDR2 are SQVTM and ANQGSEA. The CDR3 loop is CSVRTSGTYEQYF. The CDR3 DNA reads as TGCAGCGTCCGGACTAGCGGAACCTACGAGCAGTACTTC.

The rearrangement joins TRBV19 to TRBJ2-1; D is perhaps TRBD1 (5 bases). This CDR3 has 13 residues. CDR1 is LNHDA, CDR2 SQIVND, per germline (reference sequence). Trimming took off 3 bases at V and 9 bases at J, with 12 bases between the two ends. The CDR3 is CASSIGRVGEQFF. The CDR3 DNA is TGTGCCAGTAGTATCGGCAGGGTGGGTGAGCAGTTCTTC.

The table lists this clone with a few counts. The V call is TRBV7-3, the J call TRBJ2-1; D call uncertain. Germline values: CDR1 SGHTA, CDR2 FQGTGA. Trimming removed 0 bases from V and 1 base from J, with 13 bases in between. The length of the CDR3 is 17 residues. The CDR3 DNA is TGTGCCAGCAGCTTAACATCTAGGACGGTATCCTACAATGAGCAGTTCTTC. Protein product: CASSLTSRTVSYNEQFF.

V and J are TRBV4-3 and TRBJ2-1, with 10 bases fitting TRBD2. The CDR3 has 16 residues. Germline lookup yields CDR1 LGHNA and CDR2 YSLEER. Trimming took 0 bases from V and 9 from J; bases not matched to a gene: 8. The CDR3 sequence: CASSQDPSGSTGEQFF. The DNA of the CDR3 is TGCGCCAGCAGCCAAGACCCTAGCGGGAGTACGGGTGAGCAGTTCTTC.

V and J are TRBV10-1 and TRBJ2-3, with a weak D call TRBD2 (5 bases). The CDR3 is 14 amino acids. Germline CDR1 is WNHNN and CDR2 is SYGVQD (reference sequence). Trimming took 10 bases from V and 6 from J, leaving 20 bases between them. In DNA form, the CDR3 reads TGCGCCATTGGAGGTGCGCCCCCCACGGATACGCAGTATTTT. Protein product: CAIGGAPPTDTQYF.

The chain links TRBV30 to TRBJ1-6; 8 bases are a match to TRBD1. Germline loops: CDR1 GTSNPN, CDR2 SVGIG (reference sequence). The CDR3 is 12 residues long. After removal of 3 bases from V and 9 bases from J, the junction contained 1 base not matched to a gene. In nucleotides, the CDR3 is TGTGCCTGGAGAACAGGGGGTTCACCCCTCCACTTT. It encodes CAWRTGGSPLHF.

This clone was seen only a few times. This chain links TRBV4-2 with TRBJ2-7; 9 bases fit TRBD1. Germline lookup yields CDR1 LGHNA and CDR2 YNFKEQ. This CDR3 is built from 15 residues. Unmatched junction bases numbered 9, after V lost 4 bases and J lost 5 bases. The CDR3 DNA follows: TGTGCCAGCAGCCCCCCCGGGACAGGGCAGGACGAGCAGTACTTC. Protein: CASSPPGTGQDEQYF.

DNA for the CDR3: TGTGCCAGCTGCAGGGGTTCCGGATCCTACGAGCAGTACTTC. This gives the protein CASCRGSGSYEQYF. This sequence joins TRBV5-6 and TRBJ2-7, with a weak D call TRBD1 (6 bases). The V and J ends lost 7 bases and 1 base respectively, with 15 bases between them. Germline lookup yields CDR1 SGHDT and CDR2 YYEEEE. This CDR3 spans 14 amino acids.